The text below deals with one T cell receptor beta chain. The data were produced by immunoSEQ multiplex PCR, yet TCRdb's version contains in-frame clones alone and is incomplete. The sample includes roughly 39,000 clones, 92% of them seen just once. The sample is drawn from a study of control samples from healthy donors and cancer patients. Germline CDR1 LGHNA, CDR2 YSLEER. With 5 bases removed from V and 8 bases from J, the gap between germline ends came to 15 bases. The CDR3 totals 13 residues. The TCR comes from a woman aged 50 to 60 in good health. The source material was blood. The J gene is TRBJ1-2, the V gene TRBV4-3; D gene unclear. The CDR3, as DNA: TGCGCCAGCAGCTTCAAGCCCCGAGGGGGCTACACCTTC. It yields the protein CASSFKPRGGYTF.